This paragraph reports one TCR beta chain. This receptor's antigen is unknown. No quality values exist for individual bases; no much larger clone is one base distant. This specimen belongs to a study of PD-L1 blockade in urothelial cancer listed by TCRdb under 2017. Notes on the research overall: Every patient began therapy at some point between 2013 and 2015 and was given atezolizumab 1,200 mg intravenously every 3 weeks. About 90% of the 29 patients were identified as males with urothelial cancer of bladder origin, and a prior smoking history was reported by 18 of 29 patients. An ECOG performance status of 0 or 1 was recorded for the patients, and 0 to 3 prior chemotherapy regimens had been received by the patients. Blood samples were analyzed 3 weeks after the start of treatment (second dose) and 6 weeks after the start of treatment. Blood samples gave median yields of roughly 150,000 T cells and 65,000 to 85,000 unique TCRs, along with a median clonality of 0.080. An exploratory multi-omic analysis was conducted of the somatic, immune and clinical correlates of response to PD-L1 blockade with atezolizumab in urothelial cancer. Pretreatment tumor samples and matched peripheral blood, collected serially before and after atezolizumab treatment, underwent TCR sequencing. Durable clinical benefit meant progression-free survival longer than 6 months, and TCR features were also tested against progression-free and overall survival. Whole exome sequencing and RNA sequencing of pretreatment tumors were performed alongside TCR sequencing in the same patients. Durable clinical benefit was achieved by nine patients but not by the remaining 20. Pretreatment blood TCR-seq was available for about 27 patients, at least one posttreatment blood collection was obtained for some 25 patients, and tumor TCR-seq was available for some 25 patients. What the authors observed across the whole study: Improved progression-free and overall survival was associated with having pretreatment peripheral blood TCR clonality below the median. Small sample size (n ≈ 30) and many exploratory analyses mean the results are intended to be hypothesis-generating. Among patients with durable benefit, tumor-associated TCR clones showed greater expansion in peripheral blood 3 weeks after treatment started (n ≈ 24, p = 0.022).

The CDR3 holds 16 amino acids from the cysteine to the phenylalanine. CDR3 DNA only is kept here, 48 bases in frame from base 1. V is shortened by 3 bases, J by 2 bases, and the region joining them spans 15 bases. CDR1 MDHEN and CDR2 SYDVKM are derived from the germline V gene. Synthetic TCR analog templates were spiked into each PCR so that absolute template abundance could be estimated from read counts. The immunoSEQ assay used bias-controlled V and J gene primers to amplify TCRbeta CDR3 regions from genomic DNA. Rearranged TCRbeta segments were sequenced at approximately 20X coverage. In the paper's pipeline: Sequencing errors were corrected by clustering, and CDR3s were annotated against IMGT so that V, D and J genes could be assigned. Only productive TCRbeta rearrangements were used in downstream analyses, excluding out-of-frame or stop-codon sequences. To compute clonality, Shannon entropy was normalized by the log of the number of unique productive sequences and then subtracted from one. Clones differing between time points or between blood and tumor were identified by Fisher's exact test with Benjamini-Hochberg correction at adjusted p below 0.01. Here the immuneACCESS table is served through TCRdb, limited to in-frame sequences with V and J called. Missing clones are a known gap in these copies; in checked studies unresolved V genes cover under half, and the rest lacks a known reason. V and J calls and clone size are those listed in that table; D and trimming were worked out from the DNA. For this sample there are 55,000 to 85,000 clones; around 83% appear just once. 8.5% to 10% of the sample lies in the top ten.

The meaning of the sample's time point label: pretreatment peripheral blood. The cohort comprised around 30 patients with locally advanced or metastatic urothelial carcinoma treated at Memorial Sloan Kettering on a trial protocol. Peripheral blood mononuclear cells were collected pretreatment and during treatment, with between 1 and 8 total time points obtained per patient. The Qiagen DNeasy Blood extraction kit was used to purify genomic DNA from total PBMCs and tumor samples. PBMCs were collected pretreatment and during treatment, and were isolated and stored as previously described. This receptor was identified in a woman in her 70s with urothelial cancer. The material sequenced was PBMCs, taken around atezolizumab (anti-PD-L1) treatment. Here the chain combines TRBV28 and TRBJ2-3, with a weak D call of TRBD2 (5 bases match). The CDR3: CASSFSQRSPTDTQYF. The nucleotides are TGTGCCAGCAGTTTCTCCCAGCGGTCTCCCACAGATACGCAGTATTTT.